This TCR beta chain is drawn from a study of T-cell reconstitution after alpha-beta-depleted transplantation in children listed by TCRdb under 2016. For the study in its entirety: Using TCR repertoire profiling, the study followed T-cell immune reconstitution in a quantitative way in children after TCRalphabeta/CD19-depleted allogeneic hematopoietic cell transplantation. Points the paper makes about the study in general: In some patients, high TCRbeta diversity at day 60 was attributed to recipient T cells and intrathymic progenitors that had survived conditioning. Hyperexpanded clone frequencies declined over subsequent months; after one year, T-cell counts and TCRbeta diversity were mostly attributed to newly produced T cells. The apparently early alphabetaT-cell count recovery about two months after transplant was reportedly dependent on only several hundred rapidly expanded clones derived from non-depleted graft cells.

Receptor amplification or capture employed PCR. Data came from an Illumina HiSeq 2500. To normalize quantification of the TCRbeta repertoire, the TCR libraries were built with molecular barcoding that relied on unique molecular identifiers. TCRdb cleaned the public reads at Q25 with fastp, built clones with MiXCR and kept in-frame beta chains. Entries that share a CDR3 protein sequence are merged under the most common genes and DNA. The sample table records around 580,000 distinct CDR3 sequences; 25% to 30% of these occur just once. Together, the top ten hold about 35% of the sample. This clonotype was recorded a few times. What antigen it recognizes has not been identified. The input lacks base qualities; no much larger clone sits a single base away. Trimming costs V 4 bases and J 6 bases, and their ends lie 16 bases apart. From cysteine to phenylalanine, the CDR3 is 15 amino acids long. Just CDR3 DNA is preserved here, 45 bases in frame from base 1. The germline V gene supplies CDR1 ENHRY and CDR2 SYGVKD.

Sample treatment or condition, as interpreted from the label and publication: allogeneic hematopoietic cell transplantation with graft depleted of TCRalphabeta T cells and CD19 B cells. Transplant recipients were children who received TCRalphabeta/CD19-depleted allogeneic hematopoietic cell grafts. The sequence was collected from a boy younger than two with Wiskott-Aldrich syndrome, due to receive a stem cell transplant. Material: PBMCs, obtained before TCRalphabeta/CD19-depleted stem cell transplant. The V and J segments used are TRBV10-3 and TRBJ2-1; a confident D gene designation cannot be given. The nucleotides are TGTGCCATCAGTGCTGGGTGGACGCCCGGCAATGAGCAGTTCTTC. It encodes CAISAGWTPGNEQFF.